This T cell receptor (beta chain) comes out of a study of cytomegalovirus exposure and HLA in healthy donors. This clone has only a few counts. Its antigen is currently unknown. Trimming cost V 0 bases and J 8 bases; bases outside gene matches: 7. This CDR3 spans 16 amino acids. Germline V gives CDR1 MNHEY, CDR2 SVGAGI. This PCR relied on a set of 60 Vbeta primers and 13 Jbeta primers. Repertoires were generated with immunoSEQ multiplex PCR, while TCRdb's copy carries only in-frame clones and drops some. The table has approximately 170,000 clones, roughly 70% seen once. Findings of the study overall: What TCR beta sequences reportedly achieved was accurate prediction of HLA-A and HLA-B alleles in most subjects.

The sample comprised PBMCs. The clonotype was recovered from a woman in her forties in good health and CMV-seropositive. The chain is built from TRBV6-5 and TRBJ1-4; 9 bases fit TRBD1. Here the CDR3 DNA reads TGTGCCAGCAGTTACTCTGGGACAGGGACGGGAGAAAAACTGTTTTTT. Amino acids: CASSYSGTGTGEKLFF.